This T cell receptor (beta chain) was recorded in a study of blood T cell repertoires in COVID-19 (dated by TCRdb to 2020 to 2022). Regarding the study in general: Samples covering the acute and convalescent phases of COVID-19 were provided by collaborators in the United States, Italy and Spain. The material from the prospective study consisted of cDNA or gDNA derived from T cells, B-cell-depleted T cells, or PBMCs. Subjects who had been exposed to COVID-19, were actively infected with it, or had recovered from it provided the deeply sampled blood TCRbeta repertoires that made up the dataset. The repertoires were released in a freely available public database meant as a resource for research on the immune response to SARS-CoV-2. Samples were obtained from the ongoing ImmuneRACE study (first 160 participants) and from 950 to 1,500 subjects provided by 6 global collaborators. A de-identified subject ID, COVID-19 status, age in years and sex were almost always included in the sample metadata. Where available, HLA class I and class II types were taken from metadata supplied by the sample provider and were not determined by assay-based typing.

Each collaborating institution followed its own protocols to collect whole blood in K2EDTA tubes. Collaborator samples were shipped for TCRbeta analysis as frozen whole blood, isolated PBMCs, or DNA extracted from either sample type. TCRbeta CDR3 regions were amplified from genomic DNA using the immunoSEQ Assay, a bias-controlled multiplex PCR. The authors processed their data as follows. Within the assay, amplification of reference gene primers was used to estimate how many nucleated cells each sample contained. To quantify the absolute abundance of each unique TCRbeta CDR3 rearrangement, sequence reads were collapsed and filtered. For each sample, productive Simpson clonality was calculated as the square root of Simpson's diversity index over productive rearrangements. In its TCRdb copy, this immuneACCESS table keeps in-frame sequences only and misses some clones. Where compared with another copy, unresolved V genes explain less than half of these, and the others have no known cause. V, J and clone size are those of that table, while D and trimming were read from the DNA. The sample table lists 35,000 to 45,000 clones, approximately 90% of them with a count of one. About 2% of the sample belongs to the ten largest clones.

Broader findings and caveats from the paper: The amount of clinical and demographic metadata varied by source and participant and was provided uncurated.

Worth noting for this clone: Which antigen it targets is not known. The input lacks base qualities; no much larger clone sits a single base away.

Source material: peripheral blood. This TCR came from a human donor in a cohort sampled during active COVID-19.

The DNA sequence reads TGCGCCAGCAGCTCGGAGGTATTCGGGAGCGAGCAGTACTTC. It specifies CASSSEVFGSEQYF. In this chain, TRBV5-1 is recombined with TRBJ2-7, and the D gene may be TRBD2, 6 bases matching. The CDR3 sequence holds 14 residues, the cysteine and phenylalanine included. Only CDR3 DNA is held: 42 bases, read in frame from base 1. V and J are truncated by 3 bases and 6 bases respectively, leaving an intervening sequence of 16 bases. In the germline V gene, CDR1 corresponds to SGHRS and CDR2 to YFSETQ.